This T cell receptor (beta chain) was identified in a study of shared clonotypes between healthy human individuals. Assay used: immunoSEQ multiplex PCR; TCRdb lists only in-frame clones, some missing. The sample shows a few million clones, more than 90% of them seen only once. This CDR3 contains 16 residues. The V gene's germline CDR1 is SEHNR and CDR2 FQNEAQ (reference sequence). The ends were cut back, 4 bases at V and 0 bases at J, with 14 bases in the middle. The sequenced sample was naive CD4+ T cells sorted from blood. As to subset: CD45RA+ positively selected. The clonotype was recovered from a man younger than 30 in good health. The chain uses TRBV7-9 and TRBJ2-3, with D perhaps matching TRBD2 (5 bases). The CDR3 sequence is CASSSGWETSTDTQYF. DNA of the CDR3: TGTGCCAGCAGCTCGGGGTGGGAGACTAGCACAGATACGCAGTATTTT.